These T cell receptor beta chains were read from a single sample in a study of T-cell memory formation after mild COVID-19. TCRdb re-called the 5' RACE reads through MiXCR, storing one row per CDR3 protein. This table holds around 220,000 distinct CDR3 sequences, 15% to 20% found once. Material: PBMCs or a T cell subset sorted from them (not recorded which). Receptors originate from a man between 18 and 35 years old who had mild COVID-19 (a few samples of this study predate the infection). Cell type and time point are not known. CDR3s include the opening cysteine and the closing phenylalanine or tryptophan. The D gene is left open where the match is weak. The size field is filled for only some rows; it gives once, few, many or a size class.

D | J | V | size | DNA | CDR3
- | TRBJ1-2 | TRBV5-1 | - | TGCGCCAGCAGTGGGGCACAGGGTGAAGGCTACACCTTC | CASSGAQGEGYTF
- | TRBJ2-5 | TRBV12-3/TRBV12-4 | many | TGTGCCAGCAGTTTATCTCCATTGGAGACCCAGTACTTC | CASSLSPLETQYF
- | TRBJ2-4 | TRBV5-1 | few | TGCGCCAGCAGCTTGGATGGCCCACTTCAGTACTTC | CASSLDGPLQYF
TRBD2 | TRBJ2-5 | TRBV7-2 | - | TGTGCCAGCAGCTTAATGGGACTAGCTACTCAAGAGACCCAGTACTTC | CASSLMGLATQETQYF
- | TRBJ1-1 | TRBV30 | few | TGTGCCTGGAGTGGGGGGCCTAGCACTGAAGCTTTCTTT | CAWSGGPSTEAFF
TRBD1 | TRBJ1-1 | TRBV7-2 | - | TGTGCCAGCAGCGTCGCCGGGACAGGGAACACTGAAGCTTTCTTT | CASSVAGTGNTEAFF
TRBD2 | TRBJ2-3 | TRBV5-1 | - | TGCGCCAGCACCGTAAGCGGGGCGCCGACAGATACGCAGTATTTT | CASTVSGAPTDTQYF
- | TRBJ1-2 | TRBV20-1 | once | TGCAGTGCTTCCCGCAGGGATGGCTATGGCTACACCTTC | CSASRRDGYGYTF
- | TRBJ2-7 | TRBV20-1 | few | TGCAGTGTCGTGCCAAGTCTCGGGCCCACCTACGAGCAGTACTTC | CSVVPSLGPTYEQYF
- | TRBJ2-1 | TRBV4-2 | few | TGTGCCAGCAGCCATGTTACCGCCAATGGTCAGTTCTTC | CASSHVTANGQFF
- | TRBJ2-4 | TRBV7-9 | few | TGTGCCAGCAGCTCCGACCCCGACCCCCGTGCCAAAAACATTCAGTACTTC | CASSSDPDPRAKNIQYF
- | TRBJ2-1 | TRBV10-3 | few | TGTGCCATCAGTGAGACGTTTGATGAGCAGTTCTTC | CAISETFDEQFF
- | TRBJ2-2 | TRBV19 | once | TGTGCCAGTAGTATGTCAGGGGACACCGGGGAGCTGTTTTTT | CASSMSGDTGELFF
TRBD2 | TRBJ2-5 | TRBV4-2 | few | TGTGCCAGCAGCCAAGTAGGGGAGGGGCCACGGGAGACCCAGTACTTC | CASSQVGEGPRETQYF
TRBD1 | TRBJ2-3 | TRBV5-1 | many | TGCGCCAGCAGCCACTCAAGGACAGGGATCACAGATACGCAGTATTTT | CASSHSRTGITDTQYF
TRBD1 | TRBJ1-4 | TRBV3-1 | - | TGTGCCAGCAGCCCGAAGGAGGGGGCGCGTGAAAAACTGTTTTTT | CASSPKEGAREKLFF
- | TRBJ1-1 | TRBV7-2 | many | TGTGCCAGCAAGGGTGGGAACACTGAAGCTTTCTTT | CASKGGNTEAFF
- | TRBJ2-7 | TRBV6-5 | - | TGTGCCAGCAGGCAGGGTACCGAGCAGTACTTC | CASRQGTEQYF
- | TRBJ2-7 | TRBV5-1 | - | TGCGCCAGCAGCTTGCCACAGGGATTTGGCTCCTACGAGCAGTACTTC | CASSLPQGFGSYEQYF
- | TRBJ1-3 | TRBV5-1 | few | TGCGCCAGCAGCTTGGAGCTAATCCGCTCTGGAAACACCATATATTTT | CASSLELIRSGNTIYF
- | TRBJ2-2 | TRBV4-2 | - | TGTGCCAGCAGCCGGCCCGGGGCCACGGGCGGGGAGCTGTTTTTT | CASSRPGATGGELFF
- | TRBJ1-2 | TRBV7-2 | - | TGTGCCAGCAGCAGCGGCAGCCTTGCTATTGTAGGTGGCTACACCTTC | CASSSGSLAIVGGYTF
TRBD1 | TRBJ1-1 | TRBV2 | - | TGTGCCAGCACCTTGGACAGGGACACTGAAGCTTTCTTT | CASTLDRDTEAFF
- | TRBJ1-5 | TRBV5-1 | - | TGCGCCAGCAGCTTCCAGGAGGGGCAGCCCCAGCATTTT | CASSFQEGQPQHF
- | TRBJ1-1 | TRBV20-1 | - | TGCAGTGCCTTTAGAGCAGGGCTGAACACTGAAGCTTTCTTT | CSAFRAGLNTEAFF
TRBD1 | TRBJ1-3 | TRBV7-9 | - | TGTGCCAGCAGCTTTCCGACAGGGGGTTCTGGAAACACCATATATTTT | CASSFPTGGSGNTIYF
- | TRBJ1-4 | TRBV5-6 | few | TGTGCCAGCAGCCGACGGGACACGGGCGAAAAACTGTTTTTT | CASSRRDTGEKLFF
- | TRBJ2-1 | TRBV7-9 | few | TGTGCCAGCAGTTGGGGGGACGGCAATGAGCAGTTCTTC | CASSWGDGNEQFF
- | TRBJ1-4 | TRBV4-3 | many | TGCGCCAGCAGCCAAGAGCCCGGGGCCGGAAATGAAAAACTGTTTTTT | CASSQEPGAGNEKLFF
TRBD1 | TRBJ1-1 | TRBV7-9 | many | TGTGCCAGCAGCGGGACAGTGAACACTGAAGCTTTCTTT | CASSGTVNTEAFF
- | TRBJ2-6 | TRBV6-5 | - | TGTGCCAGCAGTTATCGGTTCGCGGGGACCGGGGCCAACGTCCTGACTTTC | CASSYRFAGTGANVLTF
- | TRBJ1-3 | TRBV7-9 | - | TGTGCCAGCAGCTTACGCCACAAGGACTCTGGAAACACCATATATTTT | CASSLRHKDSGNTIYF
TRBD1 | TRBJ1-2 | TRBV4-3 | few | TGCGCCAGCAGCCAAGATAAGGGGGCCGACTATGGCTACACCTTC | CASSQDKGADYGYTF
- | TRBJ1-4 | TRBV4-1 | - | TGCGCCAGCAGCCAAGATCCGGGGTCCTGGCGTGAAAAACTGTTTTTT | CASSQDPGSWREKLFF
- | TRBJ2-7 | TRBV7-3 | - | TGTGCCAGCAGCTTAAGCTACAACTACGAGCAGTACTTC | CASSLSYNYEQYF